Sequencing of this T cell receptor beta chain was carried out in a study of early T cells in non-severe SARS-CoV-2 infection. Study-level information: Bulk RNA from unsorted whole blood was sequenced; chains were unpaired.

The study's findings and limits: Anti-spike CD8 responses were favored in VDJdb matching, and private and CD4 specificities were missed.

Tagging with unique molecular identifiers was applied to individual cDNA molecules. One entry per CDR3 protein, called by TCRdb with MiXCR from the 5' RACE reads. The table lists about 110,000 distinct CDR3 sequences, 9% to 14% of them singletons, with around 2.9% in the top ten. This clonotype showed up just a few times. Its antigen is undetermined. The receptor was isolated from an adult who was a healthcare worker with PCR-confirmed SARS-CoV-2 infection or an uninfected control (not recorded which). Sequencing was done on a sample of whole blood.

CDR3 in amino acids: CASSGPGSYEQYF. In DNA, the CDR3 is TGTGCCAGCAGTGGTCCCGGGAGCTACGAGCAGTACTTC. V gene TRBV2 combines with J gene TRBJ2-7, with D possibly TRBD2 on 6 matching bases. The CDR3 runs 13 residues. Trimming pared 4 bases from V and 3 bases from J, leaving 10 bases between. CDR1 and CDR2 from the germline V gene are SNHLY and FYNNEI.